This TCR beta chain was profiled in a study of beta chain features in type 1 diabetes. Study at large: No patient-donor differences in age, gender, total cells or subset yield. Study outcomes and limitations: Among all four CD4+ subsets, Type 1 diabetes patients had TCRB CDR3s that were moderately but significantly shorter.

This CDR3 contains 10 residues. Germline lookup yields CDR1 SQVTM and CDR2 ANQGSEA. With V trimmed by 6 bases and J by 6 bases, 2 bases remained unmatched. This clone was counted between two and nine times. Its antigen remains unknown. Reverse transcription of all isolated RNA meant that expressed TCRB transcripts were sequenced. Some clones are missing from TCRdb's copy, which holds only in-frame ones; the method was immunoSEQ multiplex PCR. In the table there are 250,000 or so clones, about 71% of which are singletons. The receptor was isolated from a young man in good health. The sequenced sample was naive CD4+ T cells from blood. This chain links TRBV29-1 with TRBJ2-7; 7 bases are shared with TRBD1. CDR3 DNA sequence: TGCAGCGTCACAGGGGTCGAGCAGTACTTC. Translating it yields CSVTGVEQYF.